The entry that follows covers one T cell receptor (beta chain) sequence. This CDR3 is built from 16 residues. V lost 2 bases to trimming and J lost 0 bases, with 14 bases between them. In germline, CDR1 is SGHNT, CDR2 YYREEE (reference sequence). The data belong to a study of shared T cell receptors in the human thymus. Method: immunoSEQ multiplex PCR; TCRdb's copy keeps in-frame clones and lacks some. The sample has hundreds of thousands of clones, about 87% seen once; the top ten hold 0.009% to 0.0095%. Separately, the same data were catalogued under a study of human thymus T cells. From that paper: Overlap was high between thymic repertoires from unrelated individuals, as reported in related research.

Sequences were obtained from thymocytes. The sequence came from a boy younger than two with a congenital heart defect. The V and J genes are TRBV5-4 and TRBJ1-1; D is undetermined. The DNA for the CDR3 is TGTGCCAGCAGCTTATTCCCGAGAGGGATGAACACTGAAGCTTTCTTT. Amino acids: CASSLFPRGMNTEAFF.